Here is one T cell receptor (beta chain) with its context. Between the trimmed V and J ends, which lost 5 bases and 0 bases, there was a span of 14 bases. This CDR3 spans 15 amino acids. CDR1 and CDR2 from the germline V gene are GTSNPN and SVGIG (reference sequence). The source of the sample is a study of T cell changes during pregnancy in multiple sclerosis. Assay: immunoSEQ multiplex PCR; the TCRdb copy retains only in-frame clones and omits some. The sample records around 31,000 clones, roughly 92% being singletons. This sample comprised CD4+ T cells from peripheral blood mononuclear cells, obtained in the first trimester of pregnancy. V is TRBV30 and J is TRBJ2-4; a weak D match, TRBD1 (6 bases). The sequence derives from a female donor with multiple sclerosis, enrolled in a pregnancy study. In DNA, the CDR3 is TGTGCCTGGGGGCAAGGACAGCCAGCCAAAAACATTCAGTACTTC. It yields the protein CAWGQGQPAKNIQYF.